What follows describes a single TCR beta chain. Its antigen is currently unknown. CDR3 length: 16 residues. From germline, CDR1 is SGHTA and CDR2 FQGNSA. V gave up 4 bases and J gave up 3 bases, with 17 bases separating them. The source of the sample is a study of shared clonotypes between healthy human individuals. Whole-study findings and limits: Collection of samples was limited to blood; tissue repertoires likely differ.

TCRdb's copy holds only in-frame clones and misses some; the assay was immunoSEQ multiplex PCR. Of 2.3 million or so clones detected, approximately 93% appear once; the ten largest clones hold under 0.45%. Sequencing input: naive CD4+ T cells from PBMCs. Subset given: CD45RA+ positively selected. The sequence derives from a man aged 18 to 30 in good health. Some clones in this sample may be carry-over from other donors' samples. This rearrangement joins TRBV7-2 to TRBJ2-3, with a weak D call TRBD2 (6 bases). CDR3 sequence (DNA): TGTGCCAGCAGCTCCCCCGGGGGAGGTAGGACAGATACGCAGTATTTT. The encoded protein is CASSSPGGGRTDTQYF.